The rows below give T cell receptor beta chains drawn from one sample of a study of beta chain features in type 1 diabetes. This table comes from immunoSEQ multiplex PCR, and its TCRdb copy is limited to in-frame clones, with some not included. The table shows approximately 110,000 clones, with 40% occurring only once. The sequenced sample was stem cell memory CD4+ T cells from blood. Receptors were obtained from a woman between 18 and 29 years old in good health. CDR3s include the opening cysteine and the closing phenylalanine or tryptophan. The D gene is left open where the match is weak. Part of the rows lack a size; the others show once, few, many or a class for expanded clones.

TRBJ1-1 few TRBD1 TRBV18 CASSPRTGASTEAFF TGTGCCAGCTCACCACGGACAGGGGCGAGCACTGAAGCTTTCTTT
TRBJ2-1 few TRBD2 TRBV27 CASLGGLAGYNEQFF TGTGCCAGCCTAGGGGGACTAGCGGGTTACAATGAGCAGTTCTTC
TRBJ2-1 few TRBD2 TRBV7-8 CASSLLAGYNEQFF TGTGCCAGCAGCTTATTAGCGGGATACAATGAGCAGTTCTTC
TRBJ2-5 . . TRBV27 CASSQWGVQETQYF TGTGCCAGCAGTCAATGGGGGGTCCAAGAGACCCAGTACTTC
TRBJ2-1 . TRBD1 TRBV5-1 CASSTQGAIYNEQFF TGCGCCAGCAGCACGCAGGGGGCCATCTACAATGAGCAGTTCTTC
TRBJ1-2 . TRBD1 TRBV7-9 CASSLTGGYGYTF TGTGCCAGCAGCTTGACAGGGGGCTATGGCTACACCTTC
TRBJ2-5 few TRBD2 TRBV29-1 CSVLGLAGEGGRETQYF TGCAGCGTTCTGGGACTAGCGGGAGAAGGTGGTCGAGAGACCCAGTACTTC
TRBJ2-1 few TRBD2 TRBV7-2 CASSTGLAGYNEQFF TGTGCCAGCAGCACGGGACTAGCGGGCTACAATGAGCAGTTCTTC
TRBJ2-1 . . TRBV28 CASSPRTPYNEQFF TGTGCCAGCAGTCCCCGGACACCTTACAATGAGCAGTTCTTC
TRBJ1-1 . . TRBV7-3 CASSFDPPTGRATEAFF TGTGCCAGCAGCTTCGACCCCCCGACAGGCCGAGCCACTGAAGCTTTCTTT
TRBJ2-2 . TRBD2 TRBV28 CASGVAGGFPDTGELFF TGTGCCAGCGGAGTAGCGGGAGGCTTTCCGGACACCGGGGAGCTGTTTTTT
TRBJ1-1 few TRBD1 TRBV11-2 CASISTGGDTEAFF TGTGCCAGCATTTCTACAGGGGGTGACACTGAAGCTTTCTTT
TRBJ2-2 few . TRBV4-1 CASSQGRRAAPNTGELFF TGCGCCAGCAGCCAAGGGCGCAGGGCCGCTCCGAACACCGGGGAGCTGTTTTTT
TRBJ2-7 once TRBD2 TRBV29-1 CSVVTSGSIYEQYF TGCAGCGTGGTAACTAGCGGGAGTATCTACGAGCAGTACTTC
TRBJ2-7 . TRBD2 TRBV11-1 CASSSPFGGGSYEQYF TGTGCCAGCAGCTCCCCGTTCGGCGGGGGCTCCTACGAGCAGTACTTC
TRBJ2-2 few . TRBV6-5 CASSPRTGELFF TGTGCCAGCAGTCCTCGTACCGGGGAGCTGTTTTTT
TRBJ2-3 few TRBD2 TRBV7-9 CASSKSAGTSGSVDTQYF TGTGCCAGCAGCAAATCCGCCGGGACTAGCGGGAGTGTTGATACGCAGTATTTT
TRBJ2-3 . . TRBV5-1 CASSLAQNTDTQYF TGCGCCAGCAGCTTGGCCCAAAACACAGATACGCAGTATTTT
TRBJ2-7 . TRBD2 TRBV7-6 CASSLSLAPSYEQYF TGTGCCAGCAGTCTCTCACTAGCGCCCTCCTACGAGCAGTACTTC
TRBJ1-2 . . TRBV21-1 CASSKKQPPYGYTF TGTGCCAGCAGCAAGAAACAGCCCCCCTACGGCTACACCTTC
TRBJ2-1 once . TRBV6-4 CASAKEGWNNEQFF TGTGCCAGCGCTAAAGAGGGATGGAACAATGAGCAGTTCTTC
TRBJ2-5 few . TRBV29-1 CSVEKIAGGETQYF TGCAGCGTTGAAAAAATCGCAGGAGGTGAGACCCAGTACTTC
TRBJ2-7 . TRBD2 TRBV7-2 CASSLVTGRARDEQYF TGTGCCAGCAGCTTAGTCACGGGGAGGGCACGTGACGAGCAGTACTTC
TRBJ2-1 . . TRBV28 CASSFLPGARNEQFF TGTGCCAGCAGTTTCCTGCCAGGGGCACGGAATGAGCAGTTCTTC
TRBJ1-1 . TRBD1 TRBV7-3 CASSLRDREKAFF TGTGCCAGCAGCTTAAGGGACAGGGAAAAAGCTTTCTTT
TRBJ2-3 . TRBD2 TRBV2 CASSERLAGGTDTQYF TGTGCCAGCAGTGAACGACTAGCGGGAGGGACAGATACGCAGTATTTT
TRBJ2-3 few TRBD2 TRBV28 CASTQGLAGRGTDTQYF TGTGCCAGCACCCAAGGGCTAGCGGGCCGTGGGACAGATACGCAGTATTTT
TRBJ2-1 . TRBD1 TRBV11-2 CASRRQGVSRAYNEQFF TGTGCCAGCAGACGACAGGGTGTGAGCAGGGCCTACAATGAGCAGTTCTTC
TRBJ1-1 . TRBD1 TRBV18 CASSPGTVLGAFF TGTGCCAGCTCACCTGGGACAGTTCTCGGAGCTTTCTTT
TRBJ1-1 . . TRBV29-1 CSVQKNTEAFF TGCAGCGTTCAAAAGAACACTGAAGCTTTCTTT
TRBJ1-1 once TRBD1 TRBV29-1 CSVEAGGRGTEAFF TGCAGCGTTGAGGCAGGGGGAAGGGGGACTGAAGCTTTCTTT
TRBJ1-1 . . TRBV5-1 CASSVGAANTEAFF TGCGCCAGCAGCGTGGGGGCAGCTAACACTGAAGCTTTCTTT
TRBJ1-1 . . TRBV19 CASRSWGSPNTEAFF TGTGCCAGTAGATCCTGGGGCTCTCCTAACACTGAAGCTTTCTTT
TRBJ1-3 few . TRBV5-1 CASSLEGESGNTIYF TGCGCCAGCAGCTTGGAGGGGGAATCGGGAAACACCATATATTTT
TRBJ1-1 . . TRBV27 CASSPDSRYYEAFF TGTGCCAGCAGTCCGGACAGTCGGTACTATGAAGCTTTCTTT